The entry below gives a single TCR beta chain sequence along with its context. Its target antigen remains unknown. No base quality information exists; no much larger clone differs at one position. The data stem from a study of T cell repertoires in cytomegalovirus infection (dated by TCRdb to between 2019 and 2020). For the wider study: The peptide stimulations were aimed at well-studied HLA-B-restricted epitopes as well as recently identified HLA-C-restricted CMV epitopes, whose presentation resists viral immunomodulation. The HLA type of each donor mattered for the analysis, because public TCR beta signatures pointed to carriage of CMV infection along with the matching HLA type.

Read against the paper, the sample's treatment or condition label means: in vitro stimulation with specific CMV peptide epitopes to enrich CMV-specific T cells. The CDR3 starts with the cysteine, ends with the phenylalanine, and has 16 residues. The retained sequence is limited to the CDR3, 48 bases, with the frame set at the first base. CDR1 SEHNR and CDR2 FQNEAQ are derived from the germline V gene (reference sequence). At the junction V is shortened by 5 bases and J by 0 bases, with 16 bases in between. Data came from an Illumina HiSeq 1500. Clones were called with MiXCR by TCRdb after fastp trimmed the public reads at Q25, and only in-frame beta chains were retained. Each CDR3 protein gets just one entry, which takes the most common genes and DNA from the rows behind it. For this sample there are about 110,000 distinct CDR3 sequences; 30% to 35% appear just once. Less than 45% of the sample lies in the top ten.

What the research found in general, with its limitations: In the ex vivo response, HLA-C-restricted CMV-specific TCR beta clonotypes were dominant, and in two of eight donors the single most frequent clonotype came from this HLA-C-restricted group. Carriers of CMV infection plus the relevant HLA type were discriminated by the cumulative frequency of public TCR beta family members in the study cohort and in an independent roughly 340-donor cohort.

This sample comprised CD8+ T cells from cultured PBMCs, obtained from culture after CMV antigen stimulation. The sequence was collected from a human donor in good health (CMV status not recorded). Some clones in this sample may be carry-over from other donors' samples. The chain is encoded by TRBV7-9 joined to TRBJ1-2; TRBD1 is perhaps the D gene, given 5 matching bases. The CDR3 region has the sequence CASSHPQTESNYGYTF. The DNA is as follows: TGTGCCAGCAGCCACCCCCAGACAGAATCTAACTATGGCTACACCTTC. The entire variable domain, with the stretches around the CDR3 drawn from the reference TRBV7-9 and TRBJ1-2 proteins, is DTGVSQNPRHKITKRGQNVTFRCDPISEHNRLYWYRQTLGQGPEFLTYFQNEAQLEKSRLLSDRFSAERPKGSFSTLEIQRTEQGDSAMYLCASSHPQTESNYGYTFGSGTRLTVV.